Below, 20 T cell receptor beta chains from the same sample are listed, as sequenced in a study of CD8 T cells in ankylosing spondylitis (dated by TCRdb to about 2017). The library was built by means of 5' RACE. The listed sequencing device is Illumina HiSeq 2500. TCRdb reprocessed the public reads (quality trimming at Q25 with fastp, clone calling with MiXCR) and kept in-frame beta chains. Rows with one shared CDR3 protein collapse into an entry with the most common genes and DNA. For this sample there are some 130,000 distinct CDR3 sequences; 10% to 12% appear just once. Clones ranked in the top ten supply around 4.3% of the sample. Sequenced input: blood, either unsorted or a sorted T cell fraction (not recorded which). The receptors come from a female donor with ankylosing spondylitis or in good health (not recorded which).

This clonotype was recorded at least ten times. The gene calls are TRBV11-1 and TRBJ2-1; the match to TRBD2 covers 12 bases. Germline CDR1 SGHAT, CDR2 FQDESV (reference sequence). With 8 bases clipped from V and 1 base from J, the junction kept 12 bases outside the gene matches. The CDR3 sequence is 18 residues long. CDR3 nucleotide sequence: TGTGCCAGCGAGGGAGAATGGACTAGCGGGAAATCCTACAATGAGCAGTTCTTC. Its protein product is CASEGEWTSGKSYNEQFF.

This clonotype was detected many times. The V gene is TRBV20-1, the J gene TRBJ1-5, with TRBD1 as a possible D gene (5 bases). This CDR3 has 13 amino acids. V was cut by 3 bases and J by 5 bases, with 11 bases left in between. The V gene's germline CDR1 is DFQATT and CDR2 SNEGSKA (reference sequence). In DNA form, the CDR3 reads TGCAGTGCTAGTCAGGGTTTGTATCAGCCCCAGCATTTT. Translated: CSASQGLYQPQHF.

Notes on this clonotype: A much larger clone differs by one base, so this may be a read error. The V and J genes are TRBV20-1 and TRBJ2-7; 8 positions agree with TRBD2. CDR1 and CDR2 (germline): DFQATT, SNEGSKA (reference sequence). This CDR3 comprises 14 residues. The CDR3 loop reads CSARGSGSHYKQYF. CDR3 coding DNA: TGCAGTGCTAGAGGCAGCGGGAGCCACTACAAGCAGTACTTC.

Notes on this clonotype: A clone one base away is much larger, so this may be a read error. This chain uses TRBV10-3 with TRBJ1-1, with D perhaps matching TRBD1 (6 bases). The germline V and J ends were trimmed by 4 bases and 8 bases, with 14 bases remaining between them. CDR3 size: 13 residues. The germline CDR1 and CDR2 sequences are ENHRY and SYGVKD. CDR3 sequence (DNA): TGTGCCATCAGTGGTCGGGACATGGTCGAAGCTTTCTTT. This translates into CAISGRDMVEAFF.

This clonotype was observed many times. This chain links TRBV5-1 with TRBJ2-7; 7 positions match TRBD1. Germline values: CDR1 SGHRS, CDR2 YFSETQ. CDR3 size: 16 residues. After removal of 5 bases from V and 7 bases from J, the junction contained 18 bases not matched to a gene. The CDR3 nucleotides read TGCGCCAGCAGACCCCGACCCTTTGAGGGGGCAACTGAGCAGTACTTC. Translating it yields CASRPRPFEGATEQYF.

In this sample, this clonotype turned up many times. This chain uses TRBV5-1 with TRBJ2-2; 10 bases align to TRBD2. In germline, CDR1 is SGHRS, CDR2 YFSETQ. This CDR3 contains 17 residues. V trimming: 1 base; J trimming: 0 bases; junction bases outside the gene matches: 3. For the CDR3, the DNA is TGCGCCAGCAGCTTGATGGGACTAGCGACGAACACCGGGGAGCTGTTTTTT. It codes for CASSLMGLATNTGELFF.

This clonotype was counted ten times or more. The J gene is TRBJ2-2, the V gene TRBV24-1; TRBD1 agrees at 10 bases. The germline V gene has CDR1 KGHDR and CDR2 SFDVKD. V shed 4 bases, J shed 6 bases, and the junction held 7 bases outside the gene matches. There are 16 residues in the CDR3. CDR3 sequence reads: CATSEHRDRGAGELFF. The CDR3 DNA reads TGTGCCACCAGTGAACACCGGGACAGGGGCGCCGGGGAGCTGTTTTTT.

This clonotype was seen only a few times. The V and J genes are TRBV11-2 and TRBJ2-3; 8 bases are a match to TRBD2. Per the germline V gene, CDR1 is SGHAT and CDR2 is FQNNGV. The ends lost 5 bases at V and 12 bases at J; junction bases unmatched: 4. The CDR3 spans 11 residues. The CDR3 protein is CASSPGLAQYF. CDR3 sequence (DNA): TGTGCCAGCAGCCCCGGACTAGCCCAGTATTTT.

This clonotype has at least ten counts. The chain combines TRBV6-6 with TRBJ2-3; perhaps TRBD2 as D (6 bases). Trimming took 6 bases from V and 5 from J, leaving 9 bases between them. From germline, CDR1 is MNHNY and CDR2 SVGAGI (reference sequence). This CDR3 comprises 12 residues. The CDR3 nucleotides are TGTGCCAGCAGGACGGAGGGAGATACGCAGTATTTT. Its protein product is CASRTEGDTQYF.

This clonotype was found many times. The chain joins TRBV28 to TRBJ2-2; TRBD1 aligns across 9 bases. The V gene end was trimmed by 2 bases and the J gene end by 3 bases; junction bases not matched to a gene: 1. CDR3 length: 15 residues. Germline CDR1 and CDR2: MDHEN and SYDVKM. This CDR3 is CASSLGTGYTGELFF. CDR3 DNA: TGTGCCAGCAGTTTAGGGACAGGGTACACCGGGGAGCTGTTTTTT. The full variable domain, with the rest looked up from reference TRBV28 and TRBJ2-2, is DVKVTQSSRYLVKRTGEKVFLECVQDMDHENMFWYRQDPGLGLRLIYFSYDVKMKEKGDIPEGYSVSREKKERFSLILESASTNQTSMYLCASSLGTGYTGELFFGEGSRLTVL.

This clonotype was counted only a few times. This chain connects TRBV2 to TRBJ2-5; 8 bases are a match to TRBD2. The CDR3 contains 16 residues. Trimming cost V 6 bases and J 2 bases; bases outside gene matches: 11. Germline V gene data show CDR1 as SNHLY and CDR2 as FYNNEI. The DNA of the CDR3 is TGTGCCAGCAGACTGGATAGCGGGGAGGTACAAGAGACCCAGTACTTC. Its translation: CASRLDSGEVQETQYF.

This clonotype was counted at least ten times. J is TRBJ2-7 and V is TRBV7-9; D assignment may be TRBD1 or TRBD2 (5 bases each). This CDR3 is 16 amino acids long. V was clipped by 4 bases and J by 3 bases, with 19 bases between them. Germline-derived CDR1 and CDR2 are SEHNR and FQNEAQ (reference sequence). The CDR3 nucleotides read TGTGCCAGCAGCTCCCCTAACCCAACAGGACTCTACGAGCAGTACTTC. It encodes CASSSPNPTGLYEQYF.

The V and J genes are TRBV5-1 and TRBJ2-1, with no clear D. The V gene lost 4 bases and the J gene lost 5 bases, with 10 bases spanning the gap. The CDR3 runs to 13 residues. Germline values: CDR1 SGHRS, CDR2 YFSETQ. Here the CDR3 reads CASSRTWNNEQFF. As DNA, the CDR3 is TGCGCCAGCAGCCGGACGTGGAACAATGAGCAGTTCTTC. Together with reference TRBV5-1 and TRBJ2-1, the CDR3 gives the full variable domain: KAGVTQTPRYLIKTRGQQVTLSCSPISGHRSVSWYQQTPGQGLQFLFEYFSETQRNKGNFPGRFSGRQFSNSRSEMNVSTLELGDSALYLCASSRTWNNEQFFGPGTRLTVL.

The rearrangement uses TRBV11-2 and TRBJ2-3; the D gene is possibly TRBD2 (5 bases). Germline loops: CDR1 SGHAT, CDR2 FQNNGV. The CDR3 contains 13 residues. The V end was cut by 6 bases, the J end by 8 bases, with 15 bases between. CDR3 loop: CASRETGVATQYF. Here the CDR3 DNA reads TGTGCCAGCAGAGAGACCGGGGTCGCTACGCAGTATTTT.

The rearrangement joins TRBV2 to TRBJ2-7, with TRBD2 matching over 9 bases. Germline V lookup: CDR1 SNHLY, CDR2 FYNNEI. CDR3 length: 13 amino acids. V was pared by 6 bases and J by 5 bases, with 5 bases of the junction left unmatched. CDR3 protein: CASSPSGIDEQYF. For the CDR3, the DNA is TGTGCCAGCAGCCCTAGCGGGATCGACGAGCAGTACTTC. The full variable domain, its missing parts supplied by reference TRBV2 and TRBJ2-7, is EPEVTQTPSHQVTQMGQEVILRCVPISNHLYFYWYRQILGQKVEFLVSFYNNEISEKSEIFDDQFSVERPDGSNFTLKIRSTKLEDSAMYFCASSPSGIDEQYFGPGTRLTVT.

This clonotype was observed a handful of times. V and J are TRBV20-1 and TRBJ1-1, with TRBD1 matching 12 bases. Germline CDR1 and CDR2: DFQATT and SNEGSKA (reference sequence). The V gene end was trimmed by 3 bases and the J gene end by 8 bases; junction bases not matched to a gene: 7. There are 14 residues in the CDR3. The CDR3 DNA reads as TGCAGTGCTAGGAGGGGGACAGGGGGCGAGGAAGCTTTCTTT. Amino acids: CSARRGTGGEEAFF.

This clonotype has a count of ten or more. The CDR3 DNA reads TGCAGTGCTAGAAAACTAGCGGGAGAGGGCAATGAGCAGTTCTTC. As protein: CSARKLAGEGNEQFF. The chain joins TRBV20-1 to TRBJ2-1; 11 bases are shared with TRBD2. The length of the CDR3 is 15 residues. From germline, CDR1 is DFQATT and CDR2 SNEGSKA (reference sequence). V shed 2 bases, J shed 6 bases, and the junction held 6 bases outside the gene matches.

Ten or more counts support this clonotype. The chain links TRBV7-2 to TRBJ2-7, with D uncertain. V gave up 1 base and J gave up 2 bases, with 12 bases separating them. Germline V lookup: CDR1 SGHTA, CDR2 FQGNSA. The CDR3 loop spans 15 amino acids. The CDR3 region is CASSLVPRSPYEQYF. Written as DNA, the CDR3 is TGTGCCAGCAGCTTAGTACCCCGCTCACCCTACGAGCAGTACTTC.

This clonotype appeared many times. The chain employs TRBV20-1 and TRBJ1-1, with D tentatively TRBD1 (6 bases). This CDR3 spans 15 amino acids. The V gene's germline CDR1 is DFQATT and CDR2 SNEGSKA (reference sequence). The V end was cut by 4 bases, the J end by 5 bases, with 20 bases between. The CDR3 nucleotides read TGCAGTGCTATCTTGGGGGGGGGCAGCGGGACTGAAGCTTTCTTT. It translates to CSAILGGGSGTEAFF.

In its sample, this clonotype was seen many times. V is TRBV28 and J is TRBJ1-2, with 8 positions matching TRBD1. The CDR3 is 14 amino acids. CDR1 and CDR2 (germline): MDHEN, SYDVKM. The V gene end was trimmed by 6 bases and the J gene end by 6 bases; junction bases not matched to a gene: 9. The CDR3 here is CASSRQGTYDGYTF. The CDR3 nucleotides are TGTGCCAGCAGCAGACAGGGGACCTATGATGGCTACACCTTC.